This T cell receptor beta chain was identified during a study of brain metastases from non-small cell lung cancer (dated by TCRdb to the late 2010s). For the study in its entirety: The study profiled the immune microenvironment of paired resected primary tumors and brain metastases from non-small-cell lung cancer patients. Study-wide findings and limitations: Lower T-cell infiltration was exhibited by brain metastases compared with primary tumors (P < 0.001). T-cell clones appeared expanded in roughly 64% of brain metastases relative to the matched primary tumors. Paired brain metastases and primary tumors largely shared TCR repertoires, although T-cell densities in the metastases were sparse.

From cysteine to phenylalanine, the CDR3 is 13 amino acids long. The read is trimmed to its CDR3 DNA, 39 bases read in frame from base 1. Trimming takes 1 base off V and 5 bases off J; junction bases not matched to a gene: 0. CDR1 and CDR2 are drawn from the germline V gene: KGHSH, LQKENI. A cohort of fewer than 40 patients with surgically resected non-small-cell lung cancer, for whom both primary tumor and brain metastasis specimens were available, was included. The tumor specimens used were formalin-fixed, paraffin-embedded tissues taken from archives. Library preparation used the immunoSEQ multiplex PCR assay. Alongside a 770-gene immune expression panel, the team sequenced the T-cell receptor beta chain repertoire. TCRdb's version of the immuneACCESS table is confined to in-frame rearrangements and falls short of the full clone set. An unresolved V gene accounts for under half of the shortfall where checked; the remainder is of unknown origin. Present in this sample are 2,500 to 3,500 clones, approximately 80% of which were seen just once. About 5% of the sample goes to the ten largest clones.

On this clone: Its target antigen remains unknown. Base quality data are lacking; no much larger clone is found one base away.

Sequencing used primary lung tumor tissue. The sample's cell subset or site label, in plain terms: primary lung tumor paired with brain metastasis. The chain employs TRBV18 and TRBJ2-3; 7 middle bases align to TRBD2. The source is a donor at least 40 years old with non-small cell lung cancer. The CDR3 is CASSPLAGDTQYF. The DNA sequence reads TGTGCCAGCTCACCACTAGCGGGAGATACGCAGTATTTT.